This T cell receptor (beta chain) was sequenced during a study of T cell repertoires in cytomegalovirus infection. A word on this clonotype: Its cognate antigen is unknown.

CDR1 SGHVS and CDR2 FQNEAQ come from the germline V gene. This CDR3 spans 17 amino acids. The V and J ends lost 2 bases and 5 bases respectively, with 21 bases between them. MiXCR, applied by TCRdb to the reads, yields one record per CDR3 protein. The top ten hold around an eighth of the sample, which has about 830,000 distinct CDR3 sequences, less than 35% seen once. The chain combines TRBV7-8 with TRBJ2-5; D not certain. The sequence was collected from a human donor in good health (CMV status not recorded). Some clones in this sample may be carry-over from other donors' samples. The sequenced sample was cultured CD8+ T cells from PBMCs, obtained from culture after CMV antigen stimulation. CDR3: CASSLMSAPPPGETQYF. The CDR3 nucleotides read TGTGCCAGCAGCTTAATGTCGGCACCCCCGCCCGGGGAGACCCAGTACTTC.